Presented here are 26 T cell receptor beta chains from one specimen sequenced in a study of blood T cell repertoires in COVID-19. Profiled with immunoSEQ multiplex PCR; TCRdb holds only in-frame clones, not every one. The sample carries 90,000 or so clones, more than 75% recorded once. The sample taken for sequencing was peripheral blood. Source of these receptors: a man aged 45-65 years with active COVID-19.

V gene TRBV12-5 combines with J gene TRBJ2-1; TRBD2 aligns across 7 bases. V gave up 3 bases and J gave up 0 bases; unmatched junction bases: 5. CDR3 length: 16 residues. The V gene's germline CDR1 is LGHNT and CDR2 FRNRAP. CDR3 protein: CASGLTSAFSYNEQFF. Here the CDR3 DNA reads TGTGCTAGTGGTTTAACTAGCGCTTTCTCCTACAATGAGCAGTTCTTC.

J is TRBJ2-5 and V is TRBV29-1; a possible D gene is TRBD2 (5 bases). Per germline, CDR1 SQVTM and CDR2 ANQGSEA. V gave up 3 bases and J gave up 9 bases, with 11 bases separating them. CDR3 size: 11 residues. CDR3 sequence (DNA): TGCAGCGTTGACCCGGGATCGGCCCAGTACTTC. This sequence encodes CSVDPGSAQYF.

The J gene is TRBJ2-7, the V gene TRBV15, with TRBD1 matching 9 bases. The germline CDR1 and CDR2 sequences are LNHNV and YYDKDF (reference sequence). The CDR3 has 17 residues. J gave up 1 base and V 1 base, and 8 bases lay outside the gene matches. This chain's CDR3 is CATSRGGQGRLSYEQYF. CDR3 in DNA: TGTGCCACCAGCAGAGGCGGACAGGGGAGGTTATCCTACGAGCAGTACTTC.

The chain couples TRBV11-1 to TRBJ2-7; TRBD1 aligns across 9 bases. The CDR3 is 13 residues long. V was pared by 5 bases and J by 5 bases, with 4 bases of the junction left unmatched. Germline V gene sequence: CDR1 SGHAT, CDR2 FQDESV (reference sequence). Here the CDR3 reads CASSSTGGDEQYF. Here the CDR3 DNA reads TGTGCCAGCAGCAGTACAGGGGGCGACGAGCAGTACTTC. The complete variable domain, with remaining parts taken from reference TRBV11-1 and TRBJ2-7, reads EAEVAQSPRYKITEKSQAVAFWCDPISGHATLYWYRQILGQGPELLVQFQDESVVDDSQLPKDRFSAERLKGVDSTLKIQPAELGDSAMYLCASSSTGGDEQYFGPGTRLTVT.

V and J are TRBV28 and TRBJ1-2, with D possibly TRBD1 on 6 matching bases. The CDR3 is 14 amino acids. Germline CDR1 reads MDHEN; CDR2 reads SYDVKM. V was shortened by 2 bases and J by 9 bases, with 16 bases between the two germline ends. Here the CDR3 reads CASSLPGQLGRYTF. The CDR3 DNA reads TGTGCCAGCAGTTTACCAGGACAGCTGGGTCGCTACACCTTC.

The gene calls are TRBV5-1 and TRBJ2-5, with D possibly matching TRBD1 (6 bases). This CDR3 is built from 16 residues. Germline V gene data show CDR1 as SGHRS and CDR2 as YFSETQ. Trimming removed 1 base from V and 5 bases from J, with 18 bases in between. The CDR3, as DNA: TGCGCCAGCAGCTTGCGGGTTGCAGGGGACGGGGAGACCCAGTACTTC. Its translation is CASSLRVAGDGETQYF.

This chain's CDR3 is CATSRGTGSKNEQFF. The DNA for the CDR3 is TGTGCCACCAGCAGGGGGACAGGGTCCAAAAATGAGCAGTTCTTC. The rearrangement links TRBV15 to TRBJ2-1, with 9 bases identical to TRBD1. Per the germline V gene, CDR1 is LNHNV and CDR2 is YYDKDF (reference sequence). J gave up 7 bases and V 3 bases, and 7 bases lay outside the gene matches. The CDR3 has 15 amino acids.

This clone was observed many times. The chain links TRBV9 to TRBJ1-5; TRBD1 matches at 10 bases. The ends lost 4 bases at V and 2 bases at J; junction bases unmatched: 3. The germline V gene encodes CDR1 SGDLS and CDR2 YYNGEE. CDR3 length: 15 residues. CDR3 nucleotide sequence: TGTGCCAGCAGCTTGACAGGGGGCGGCAATCAGCCCCAGCATTTT. It encodes CASSLTGGGNQPQHF.

V usage is TRBV7-2 and J usage is TRBJ1-2; D gene unclear. The CDR3 contains 13 residues. Trimming removed 5 bases from V and 8 bases from J, with 15 bases in between. The germline CDR1 and CDR2 sequences are SGHTA and FQGNSA. The CDR3 coding sequence is TGTGCCAGCAGCCCCCGAGTTCTGCCAGGCTACACCTTC. Protein product: CASSPRVLPGYTF.

The chain links TRBV28 to TRBJ1-6, with TRBD1 matching over 7 bases. The J segment lost 6 bases and the V segment lost 6 bases, leaving 8 bases of the junction unmatched. Germline V gives CDR1 MDHEN, CDR2 SYDVKM. The CDR3 totals 15 residues. For the CDR3, the DNA is TGTGCCAGCAGCAAACAGGGGTCCCCTAATTCACCCCTCCACTTT. It translates to CASSKQGSPNSPLHF.

CDR3 DNA: TGTGCCAGCAGTTCATGGACAAGCTCTATGTCTGAAGCTTTCTTT. Encoded protein: CASSSWTSSMSEAFF. J is TRBJ1-1 and V is TRBV27; D might be TRBD1 (5 bases). V lost 4 bases and J 6 bases, leaving 18 bases between the germline ends. This CDR3 comprises 15 residues. Germline V lookup: CDR1 MNHEY, CDR2 SMNVEV (reference sequence).

The V and J genes are TRBV12-3 or TRBV12-4 and TRBJ2-2; D call uncertain. The CDR3 loop spans 12 amino acids. Trimming left V 7 bases short and J 5 bases short, with 8 bases between. The CDR3 bases are TGTGCCAGCACCATTCGGACCGGGGAGCTGTTTTTT. Its protein is CASTIRTGELFF.

J is TRBJ1-2 and V is TRBV7-2, with D perhaps matching TRBD1 (5 bases). Trimming took 5 bases from V and 4 from J, leaving 11 bases between them. Germline CDR1 is SGHTA and CDR2 is FQGNSA. This CDR3 is built from 13 residues. CDR3 in DNA: TGTGCCAGCAGCCCAGGACAAATCTATGGCTACACCTTC. Amino acid sequence: CASSPGQIYGYTF.

This chain uses TRBV30 with TRBJ1-5, with D uncertain. The germline V gene has CDR1 GTSNPN and CDR2 SVGIG (reference sequence). V was trimmed by 2 bases and J by 4 bases, leaving 9 bases between them. The CDR3 contains 13 residues. Here the CDR3 DNA reads TGTGCCTGGAGTAGCAGGAATAATCAGCCCCAGCATTTT. It translates to CAWSSRNNQPQHF. The variable domain in full, completed from reference TRBV30 and TRBJ1-5, reads SQTIHQWPATLVQPVGSPLSLECTVEGTSNPNLYWYRQAAGRGLQLLFYSVGIGQISSEVPQNLSASRPQDRQFILSSKKLLLSDSGFYLCAWSSRNNQPQHFGDGTRLSIL.

V usage is TRBV5-1 and J usage is TRBJ1-4; no clear D gene. From germline, CDR1 is SGHRS and CDR2 YFSETQ. The CDR3 runs 15 residues. Trimming cost V 0 bases and J 0 bases, with 6 bases left between them. The CDR3 protein is CASSLEPTTNEKLFF. CDR3 in DNA: TGCGCCAGCAGCTTGGAGCCGACAACTAATGAAAAACTGTTTTTT.

The table lists this clone with a count of one. The rearrangement links TRBV7-6 to TRBJ2-2, with D maybe TRBD2 (5 bases). The CDR3 sequence is 12 residues long. CDR1 and CDR2 from the germline V gene are SGHVS and FNYEAQ. V was clipped by 4 bases and J by 6 bases, with 6 bases between them. CDR3 in amino acids: CASSSGSGELFF. The CDR3 DNA sequence: TGTGCCAGCAGCTCGGGGTCCGGGGAGCTGTTTTTT.

The V gene is TRBV19, the J gene TRBJ2-3, with a possible D match to TRBD1 (6 bases). Germline V gene lookup returns CDR1 LNHDA and CDR2 SQIVND (reference sequence). The CDR3 is made up of 15 amino acids. Trimming cost V 7 bases and J 6 bases, with 20 bases left between them. The CDR3 region has the DNA TGTGCCAGTACCGAATCCGGGACAACTTATGATACGCAGTATTTT. Translated, it gives CASTESGTTYDTQYF. Complete variable domain (other parts from reference TRBV19 and TRBJ2-3): DGGITQSPKYLFRKEGQNVTLSCEQNLNHDAMYWYRQDPGQGLRLIYYSQIVNDFQKGDIAEGYSVSREKKESFPLTVTSAQKNPTAFYLCASTESGTTYDTQYFGPGTRLTVL.

This chain links TRBV5-4 with TRBJ2-5, with D perhaps matching TRBD1 (7 bases). The CDR3 extends over 14 amino acids. Germline assignment: CDR1 SGHNT and CDR2 YYREEE (reference sequence). Trimming left V 4 bases short and J 2 bases short, with 12 bases between. The CDR3 region is CASSDQGGQETQYF. DNA of the CDR3: TGTGCCAGCAGCGACCAGGGGGGACAAGAGACCCAGTACTTC.

This clone has just one count. The V and J genes are TRBV4-3 and TRBJ2-7; TRBD2 might be the D (7 bases). V was shortened by 0 bases and J by 0 bases, with 18 bases between the two germline ends. The CDR3 has 18 amino acids. Germline CDR1 LGHNA, CDR2 YSLEER. CDR3 sequence reads: CASSQERYRGAFSYEQYF. DNA for the CDR3: TGCGCCAGCAGCCAAGAACGGTACCGGGGGGCCTTCTCCTACGAGCAGTACTTC.

The gene calls are TRBV5-1 and TRBJ1-2; D is perhaps TRBD1 (5 bases). V was cut by 1 base and J by 0 bases, with 10 bases left in between. CDR1 is SGHRS and CDR2 is YFSETQ in the germline V gene. The CDR3 is 15 amino acids. CDR3 sequence: CASSLRRGPNYGYTF. The CDR3 coding sequence is TGCGCCAGCAGCTTGCGGCGGGGACCTAACTATGGCTACACCTTC.

The CDR3 spells CASSSAARGYTF. Written as DNA, the CDR3 is TGTGCCAGCAGTTCGGCCGCTAGGGGCTACACCTTC. The chain recombines TRBV28 with TRBJ1-2, with D hard to call. V dropped 4 bases and J dropped 8 bases, with 11 bases sitting between them. CDR1 and CDR2 (germline): MDHEN, SYDVKM. The CDR3 has 12 amino acids.

J is TRBJ2-1 and V is TRBV5-1; maybe TRBD2 (6 bases). Trimming took off 2 bases at V and 2 bases at J, with 14 bases between the two ends. The CDR3 covers 16 residues. Germline CDR1 reads SGHRS; CDR2 reads YFSETQ. The CDR3 DNA sequence: TGCGCCAGCAGCTTAAAAATTGCGGGGCCCTACAATGAGCAGTTCTTC. It codes for CASSLKIAGPYNEQFF.

The chain has TRBV11-2 and TRBJ2-3; 7 positions agree with TRBD2. Germline trimming cut 7 bases from V and 0 bases from J; bases unmatched to any gene: 7. The CDR3 is 15 residues long. Germline V gives CDR1 SGHAT, CDR2 FQNNGV. The DNA for the CDR3 is TGTGCCAGCACCCTAATCGGGGGGAGCACAGATACGCAGTATTTT. It specifies CASTLIGGSTDTQYF. Filled out from reference TRBV11-2 and TRBJ2-3, the complete variable domain reads EAGVAQSPRYKIIEKRQSVAFWCNPISGHATLYWYQQILGQGPKLLIQFQNNGVVDDSQLPKDRFSAERLKGVDSTLKIQPAKLEDSAVYLCASTLIGGSTDTQYFGPGTRLTVL.

CDR3 coding DNA: TGTGCCAGTAGTATGTACCGGGGACTAGCGGGGCCCTACAATGAGCAGTTCTTC. Protein product: CASSMYRGLAGPYNEQFF. The chain is built from TRBV19 and TRBJ2-1, with 13 bases identical to TRBD2. V trimming: 3 bases; J trimming: 2 bases; junction bases outside the gene matches: 7. The CDR3 covers 18 residues. CDR1 is LNHDA, CDR2 SQIVND, per germline (reference sequence).

This clone came up a few times. The J gene is TRBJ2-3, the V gene TRBV2; a weak D match, TRBD2 (6 bases). Germline values: CDR1 SNHLY, CDR2 FYNNEI. This CDR3 has 13 amino acids. Trimming stripped 7 bases from V and 2 bases from J, with 10 bases between. This CDR3 is CASNGRLTDTQYF. In nucleotides, the CDR3 is TGTGCCAGCAATGGGAGGCTCACAGATACGCAGTATTTT.

The V call is TRBV5-4, the J call TRBJ2-3, with 8 positions matching TRBD2. The CDR3 consists of 15 residues. CDR1 is SGHNT, CDR2 YYREEE, per germline (reference sequence). Trimming at V came to 4 bases and at J to 3 bases, leaving 7 bases not matched to a gene. The CDR3 sequence is CASSGGLAVTDTQYF. The CDR3 DNA sequence: TGTGCCAGCAGCGGTGGACTAGCAGTAACAGATACGCAGTATTTT.